This T cell receptor (beta chain) was documented in a study of T cell clonotyping in hematopoietic cell transplantation. Study findings and constraints: Without cell sorting, CD4 versus CD8 contributions remain unresolved. Pathologically expanded recipient clonotypes increased progressively from day 30 to day 180 as diversity fell.

CDR1 LGHNA and CDR2 YSLEER come from the germline V gene. The CDR3 length is 15 residues. J lost 7 bases, V lost 2 bases, and 4 bases had no gene match. A word on this clone: Its target is unknown.

Time point meaning: recipient sample about 28 days before transplant, after cytoreduction. Measured with immunoSEQ multiplex PCR; TCRdb has only the in-frame clones, and not every one. The sample shows about 28,000 clones, about 92% of them seen only once. The TCR was taken from a man aged 50-60 years with acute myeloid leukemia. Some clones in this sample may be carry-over from other donors' samples. The genes are TRBV4-3 and TRBJ1-6; TRBD1 matches at 8 bases. This specimen was peripheral blood mononuclear cells, taken before stem cell transplant. The CDR3 DNA reads as TGCGCCAGCAGCCAAAACAGGGGGTTAAATTCACCCCTCCACTTT. Protein: CASSQNRGLNSPLHF.